The next 17 T cell receptor beta chains were all read from a single sample in a study of shared clonotypes between healthy human individuals (dated by TCRdb to between 2020 and 2021). Receptor amplification or capture employed the immunoSEQ multiplex PCR assay. TCRdb took over this immuneACCESS table, retaining in-frame rearrangements with V and J assigned. Such tables are incomplete; in checked studies, under half of the missing clones stem from an unresolved V gene, and the remainder is unexplained. Recorded for this sample are some 1.4 million clones; roughly 95% of them occurred a single time. More than 0.9% of the sample is taken by the ten largest. Sequencing was performed on naive CD4+ T cells sorted from blood. The intended sense of this specimen's cell subset or site label: CD45RA+ positively selected. The receptor set was obtained from a man aged 25 to 40 in good health.

The J gene is TRBJ2-5, the V gene TRBV5-1; D possibly uses TRBD1 or TRBD2 (5 bases each). This CDR3 spans 16 amino acids. Trimming pared 0 bases from V and 1 base from J, leaving 13 bases between. CDR1 and CDR2 from the germline V gene are SGHRS and YFSETQ. CDR3 DNA: TGCGCCAGCAGCTTGGTGTCAGGGACCCCCCAAGAGACCCAGTACTTC. This sequence encodes CASSLVSGTPQETQYF. Full variable domain (outside the CDR3, taken from reference TRBV5-1 and TRBJ2-5): KAGVTQTPRYLIKTRGQQVTLSCSPISGHRSVSWYQQTPGQGLQFLFEYFSETQRNKGNFPGRFSGRQFSNSRSEMNVSTLELGDSALYLCASSLVSGTPQETQYFGPGTRLLVL.

This clone was counted between two and nine times. This chain uses TRBV30 with TRBJ1-5, with 8 positions matching TRBD1. The germline V gene encodes CDR1 GTSNPN and CDR2 SVGIG (reference sequence). After removal of 0 bases from V and 3 bases from J, the junction contained 13 bases not matched to a gene. CDR3 size: 18 residues. The CDR3 loop reads CAWSVPLGQGRTNQPQHF. CDR3 nucleotides: TGTGCCTGGAGTGTACCCCTCGGACAGGGCCGGACCAATCAGCCCCAGCATTTT.

V usage is TRBV6-5 and J usage is TRBJ1-2; possible D gene TRBD1, 6 bases. The germline V and J ends were trimmed by 5 bases and 0 bases, with 10 bases remaining between them. Germline V lookup: CDR1 MNHEY, CDR2 SVGAGI. This CDR3 has 14 amino acids. The CDR3 nucleotides read TGTGCCAGCAGTATGGACAGTCCTAACTATGGCTACACCTTC. Amino acids: CASSMDSPNYGYTF.

The rearrangement links TRBV5-6 to TRBJ2-5, with 12 bases matching TRBD2. V shed 0 bases, J shed 0 bases, and the junction held 6 bases outside the gene matches. The CDR3 spans 18 residues. CDR1 is SGHDT and CDR2 is YYEEEE in the germline V gene. The CDR3 DNA reads TGTGCCAGCAGCTTGGGTCCTAGCGGGAGGGCCGACCAAGAGACCCAGTACTTC. It translates to CASSLGPSGRADQETQYF.

The DNA for the CDR3 is TGCGCCAGCAGCCATCGATCAGTTGCCTACGAGCAGTACTTC. Its translation: CASSHRSVAYEQYF. This chain uses TRBV4-3 with TRBJ2-7; no reliable D call. The CDR3 extends over 14 amino acids. Germline loops: CDR1 LGHNA, CDR2 YSLEER. The V end was cut by 3 bases, the J end by 2 bases, with 11 bases between.

This chain uses TRBV6-5 with TRBJ1-5; D is ambiguous. Germline CDR1 MNHEY, CDR2 SVGAGI. Trimming cost V 3 bases and J 6 bases, with 9 bases left between them. The CDR3 has 13 residues. The CDR3 DNA reads as TGTGCCAGCAGTTATGGTGAGGGTCAGCCCCAGCATTTT. Translation: CASSYGEGQPQHF.

This chain joins TRBV7-2 and TRBJ2-1, with D possibly TRBD1 on 5 matching bases. Trimming left V 2 bases short and J 8 bases short, with 13 bases between. CDR1 is SGHTA and CDR2 is FQGNSA in the germline V gene. CDR3 length: 14 residues. CDR3 residues: CASSLLTANHEQFF. The CDR3 DNA reads as TGTGCCAGCAGCTTACTGACAGCCAACCATGAGCAGTTCTTC.

This rearrangement joins TRBV4-3 to TRBJ1-4, with D possibly matching TRBD1 (5 bases). The ends were cut back, 6 bases at V and 0 bases at J, with 20 bases in the middle. The CDR3 totals 18 residues. From germline, CDR1 is LGHNA and CDR2 YSLEER. CDR3 DNA: TGCGCCAGCAGTCAGACAGTTCAAAGATACGCAACTAATGAAAAACTGTTTTTT. Its protein is CASSQTVQRYATNEKLFF.

V gene TRBV6-1 combines with J gene TRBJ1-5; D call uncertain. CDR3 length: 14 residues. With 4 bases removed from V and 9 bases from J, the gap between germline ends came to 16 bases. Germline lookup yields CDR1 MNHNS and CDR2 SASEGT. CDR3 residues: CASSVSQVLWPQHF. Written as DNA, the CDR3 is TGTGCCAGCAGTGTAAGCCAGGTCCTTTGGCCCCAGCATTTT.

This chain uses TRBV5-1 with TRBJ2-3; 7 bases fit TRBD2. The CDR3 length is 16 residues. CDR1 and CDR2 from the germline V gene are SGHRS and YFSETQ. V lost 0 bases and J lost 0; bases outside the gene matches: 4. The CDR3 reads CASSLGSGPSTDTQYF. CDR3 in DNA: TGCGCCAGCAGCTTGGGTAGCGGGCCTAGCACAGATACGCAGTATTTT.

The chain couples TRBV7-9 to TRBJ2-2; 8 nucleotides agree with TRBD2. Trimming at V came to 5 bases and at J to 0 bases, leaving 8 bases not matched to a gene. Looked up from germline, CDR1 is SEHNR and CDR2 is FQNEAQ (reference sequence). The CDR3 has 17 residues. CDR3: CASSPTLAATNTGELFF. CDR3 in DNA: TGTGCCAGCAGCCCGACACTAGCGGCAACGAACACCGGGGAGCTGTTTTTT.

J is TRBJ2-5 and V is TRBV10-3, with 7 bases that match TRBD2. The CDR3 covers 13 residues. Germline loops: CDR1 ENHRY, CDR2 SYGVKD. V gave up 3 bases and J gave up 6 bases; unmatched junction bases: 4. CDR3 sequence reads: CAISDGREKTQYF. CDR3 sequence (DNA): TGTGCCATCAGTGATGGGAGGGAGAAGACCCAGTACTTC.

The gene calls are TRBV6-1 and TRBJ2-5; TRBD1 is a possible D gene (5 bases). CDR1 is MNHNS and CDR2 is SASEGT in the germline V gene. V was cut by 5 bases and J by 3 bases, with 16 bases left in between. CDR3 length: 15 amino acids. The CDR3 DNA sequence: TGTGCCAGCAGTTCGTTCAGGGTTGGAGAAGAGACCCAGTACTTC. This codes for CASSSFRVGEETQYF.

The chain carries TRBV18 and TRBJ2-2; D uncertain. V lost 2 bases, J lost 3 bases, and 7 bases lay in between. This CDR3 has 14 amino acids. The germline V gene has CDR1 KGHSH and CDR2 LQKENI. Here the CDR3 reads CASSPGKDTGELFF. The CDR3 DNA is TGTGCCAGCTCACCAGGCAAGGACACCGGGGAGCTGTTTTTT.

The chain employs TRBV11-2 and TRBJ2-7, with TRBD1 matching 9 bases. The V gene end was trimmed by 4 bases and the J gene end by 3 bases; junction bases not matched to a gene: 10. The CDR3 contains 16 residues. From germline, CDR1 is SGHAT and CDR2 FQNNGV. The CDR3 sequence is CASSSDPGQGVYEQYF. CDR3 sequence (DNA): TGTGCCAGCAGCTCGGATCCGGGACAGGGTGTCTACGAGCAGTACTTC. Together with reference TRBV11-2 and TRBJ2-7, the CDR3 gives the full variable domain: EAGVAQSPRYKIIEKRQSVAFWCNPISGHATLYWYQQILGQGPKLLIQFQNNGVVDDSQLPKDRFSAERLKGVDSTLKIQPAKLEDSAVYLCASSSDPGQGVYEQYFGPGTRLTVT.

This chain connects TRBV7-3 to TRBJ2-1; perhaps TRBD2 as D (7 bases). The CDR3 runs 14 residues. Germline V gene lookup returns CDR1 SGHTA and CDR2 FQGTGA. Trimming left V 3 bases short and J 6 bases short, with 12 bases between. The CDR3 DNA sequence: TGTGCCAGCAGCTTGGGGGGGCGTAGCAATGAGCAGTTCTTC. Its translation is CASSLGGRSNEQFF.

The rearrangement joins TRBV7-3 to TRBJ2-1, with 12 bases lining up with TRBD2. Germline CDR1 reads SGHTA; CDR2 reads FQGTGA. The CDR3 spans 14 residues. V dropped 5 bases and J dropped 5; count of bases not matched to a gene: 1. CDR3 in DNA: TGTGCCAGCAGCAGACTAGCGGGAGACAATGAGCAGTTCTTC. It encodes CASSRLAGDNEQFF.